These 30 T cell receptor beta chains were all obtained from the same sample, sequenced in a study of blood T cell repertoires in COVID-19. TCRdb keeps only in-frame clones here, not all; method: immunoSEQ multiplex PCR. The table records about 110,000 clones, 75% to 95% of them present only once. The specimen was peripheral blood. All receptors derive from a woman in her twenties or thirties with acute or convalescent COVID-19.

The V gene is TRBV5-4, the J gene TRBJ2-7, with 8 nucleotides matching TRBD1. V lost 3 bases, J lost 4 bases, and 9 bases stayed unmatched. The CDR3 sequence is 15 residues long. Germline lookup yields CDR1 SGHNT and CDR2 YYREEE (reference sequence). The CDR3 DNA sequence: TGTGCCAGCAGCTACGGACAGGGAAACTATTACGAGCAGTACTTC. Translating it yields CASSYGQGNYYEQYF.

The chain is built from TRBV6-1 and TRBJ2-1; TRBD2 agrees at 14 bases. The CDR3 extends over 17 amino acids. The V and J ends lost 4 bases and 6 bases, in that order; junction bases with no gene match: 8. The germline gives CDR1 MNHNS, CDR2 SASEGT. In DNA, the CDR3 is TGTGCCAGCAGTGTGGAGAGACTAGCGGGAGGGCTCAATGAGCAGTTCTTC. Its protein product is CASSVERLAGGLNEQFF.

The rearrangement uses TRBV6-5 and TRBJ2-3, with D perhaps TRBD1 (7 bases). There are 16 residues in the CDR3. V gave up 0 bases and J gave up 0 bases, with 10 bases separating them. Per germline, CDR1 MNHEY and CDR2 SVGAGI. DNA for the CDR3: TGTGCCAGCAGTTACTCGACAGGGAGGAGCACAGATACGCAGTATTTT. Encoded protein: CASSYSTGRSTDTQYF.

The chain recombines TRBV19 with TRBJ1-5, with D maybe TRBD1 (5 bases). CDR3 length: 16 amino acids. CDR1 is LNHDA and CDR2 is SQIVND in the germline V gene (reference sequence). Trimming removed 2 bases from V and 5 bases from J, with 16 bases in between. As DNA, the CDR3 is TGTGCCAGTAGTATACGGGGGTTCCAGTCGTATCAGCCCCAGCATTTT. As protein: CASSIRGFQSYQPQHF.

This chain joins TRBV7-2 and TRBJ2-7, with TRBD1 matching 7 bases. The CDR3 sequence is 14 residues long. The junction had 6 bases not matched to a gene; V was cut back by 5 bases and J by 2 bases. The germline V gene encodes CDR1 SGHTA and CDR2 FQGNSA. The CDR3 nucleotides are TGTGCCAGCAGCCGGGGACAGATGACCTACGAGCAGTACTTC. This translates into CASSRGQMTYEQYF.

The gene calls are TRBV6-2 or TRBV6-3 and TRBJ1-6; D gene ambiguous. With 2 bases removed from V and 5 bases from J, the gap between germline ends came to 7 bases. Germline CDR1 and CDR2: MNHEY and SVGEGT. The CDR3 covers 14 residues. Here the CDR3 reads CASSYGQDNSPLHF. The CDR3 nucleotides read TGTGCCAGCAGTTACGGCCAGGATAATTCACCCCTCCACTTT.

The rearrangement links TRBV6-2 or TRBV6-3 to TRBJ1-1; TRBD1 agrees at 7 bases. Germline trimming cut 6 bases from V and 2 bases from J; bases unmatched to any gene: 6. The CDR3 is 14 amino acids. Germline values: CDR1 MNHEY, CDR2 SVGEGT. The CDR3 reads CASSRGGLNTEAFF. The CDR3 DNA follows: TGTGCCAGCAGCCGAGGGGGCTTAAACACTGAAGCTTTCTTT.

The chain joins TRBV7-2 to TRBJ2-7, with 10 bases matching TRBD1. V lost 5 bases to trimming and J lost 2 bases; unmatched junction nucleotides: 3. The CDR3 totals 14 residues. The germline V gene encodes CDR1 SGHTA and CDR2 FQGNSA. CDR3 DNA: TGTGCCAGCAGCCCGACAGGGGGCCCCTACGAGCAGTACTTC. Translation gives CASSPTGGPYEQYF.

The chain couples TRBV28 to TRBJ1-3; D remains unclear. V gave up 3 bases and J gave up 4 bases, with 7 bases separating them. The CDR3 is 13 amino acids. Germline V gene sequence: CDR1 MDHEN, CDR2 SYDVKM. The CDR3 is CASSLGVGNTIYF. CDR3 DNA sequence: TGTGCCAGCAGTTTGGGAGTGGGAAACACCATATATTTT. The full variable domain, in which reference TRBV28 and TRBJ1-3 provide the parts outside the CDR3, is DVKVTQSSRYLVKRTGEKVFLECVQDMDHENMFWYRQDPGLGLRLIYFSYDVKMKEKGDIPEGYSVSREKKERFSLILESASTNQTSMYLCASSLGVGNTIYFGEGSWLTVV.

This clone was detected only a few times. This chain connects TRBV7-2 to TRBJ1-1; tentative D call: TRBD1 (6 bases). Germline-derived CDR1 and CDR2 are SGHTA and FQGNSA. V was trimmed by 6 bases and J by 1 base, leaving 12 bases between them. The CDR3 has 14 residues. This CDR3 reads CASRYGQRNTEAFF. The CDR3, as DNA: TGTGCCAGCAGGTACGGACAGAGGAACACTGAAGCTTTCTTT.

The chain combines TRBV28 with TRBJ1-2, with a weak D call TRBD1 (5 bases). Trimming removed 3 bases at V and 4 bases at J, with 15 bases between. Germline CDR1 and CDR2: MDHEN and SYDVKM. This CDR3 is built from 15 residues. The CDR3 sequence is CASSLPRGIFYGYTF. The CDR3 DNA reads TGTGCCAGCAGTTTGCCCCGGGGGATATTCTATGGCTACACCTTC.

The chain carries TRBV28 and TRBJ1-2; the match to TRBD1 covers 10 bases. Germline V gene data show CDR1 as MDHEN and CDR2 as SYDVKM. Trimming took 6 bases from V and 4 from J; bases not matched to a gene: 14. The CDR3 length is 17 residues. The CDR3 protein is CASRVPSGQGLRYGYTF. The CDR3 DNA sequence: TGTGCCAGCAGGGTTCCCTCGGGACAGGGGCTCCGCTATGGCTACACCTTC.

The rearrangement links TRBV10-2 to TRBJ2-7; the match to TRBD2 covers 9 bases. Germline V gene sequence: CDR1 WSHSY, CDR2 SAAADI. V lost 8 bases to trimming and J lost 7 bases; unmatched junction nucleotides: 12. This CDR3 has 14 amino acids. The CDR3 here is CASSRGGGAEEQYF. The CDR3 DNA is TGCGCCAGCTCCCGGGGCGGGGGGGCGGAGGAGCAGTACTTC.

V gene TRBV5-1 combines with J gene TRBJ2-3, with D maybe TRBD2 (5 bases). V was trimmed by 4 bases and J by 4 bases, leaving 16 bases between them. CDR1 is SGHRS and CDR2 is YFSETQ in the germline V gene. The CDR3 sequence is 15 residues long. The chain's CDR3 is CASSPSWASSDTQYF. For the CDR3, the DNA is TGCGCCAGCAGCCCGTCGTGGGCTAGCTCAGATACGCAGTATTTT.

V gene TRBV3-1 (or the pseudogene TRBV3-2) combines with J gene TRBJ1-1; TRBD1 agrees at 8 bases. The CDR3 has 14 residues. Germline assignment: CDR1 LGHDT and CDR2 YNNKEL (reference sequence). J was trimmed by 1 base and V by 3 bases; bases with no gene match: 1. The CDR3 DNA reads TGTGCCAGCAGCCACGGACAGGGGAACACTGAAGCTTTCTTT. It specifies CASSHGQGNTEAFF.

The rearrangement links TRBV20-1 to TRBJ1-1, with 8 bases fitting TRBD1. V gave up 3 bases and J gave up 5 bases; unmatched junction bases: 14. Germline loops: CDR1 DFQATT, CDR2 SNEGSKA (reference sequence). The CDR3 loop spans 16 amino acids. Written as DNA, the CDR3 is TGCAGTGCTAGTTATGGGGCCCGACAGGGGTGGACTGAAGCTTTCTTT. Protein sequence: CSASYGARQGWTEAFF.

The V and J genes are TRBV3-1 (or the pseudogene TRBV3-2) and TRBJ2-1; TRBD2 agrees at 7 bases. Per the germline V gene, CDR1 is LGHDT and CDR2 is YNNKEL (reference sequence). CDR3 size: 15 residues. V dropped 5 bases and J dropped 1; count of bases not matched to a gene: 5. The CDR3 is CASSKRGSSYNEQFF. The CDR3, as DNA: TGTGCCAGCAGCAAGCGGGGTTCATCCTACAATGAGCAGTTCTTC.

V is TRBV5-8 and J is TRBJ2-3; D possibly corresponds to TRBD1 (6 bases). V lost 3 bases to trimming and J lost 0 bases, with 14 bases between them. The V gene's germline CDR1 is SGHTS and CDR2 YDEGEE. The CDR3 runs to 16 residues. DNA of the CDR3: TGTGCCAGCAGCTCTCCCGGGACACGCAGCACAGATACGCAGTATTTT. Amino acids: CASSSPGTRSTDTQYF.

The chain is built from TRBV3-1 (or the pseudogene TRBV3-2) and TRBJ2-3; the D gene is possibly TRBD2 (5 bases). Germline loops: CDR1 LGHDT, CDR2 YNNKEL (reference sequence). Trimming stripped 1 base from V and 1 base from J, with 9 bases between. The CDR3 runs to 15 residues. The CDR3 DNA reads TGTGCCAGCAGCCAAGGTCCCGGGGGCACAGATACGCAGTATTTT. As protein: CASSQGPGGTDTQYF.

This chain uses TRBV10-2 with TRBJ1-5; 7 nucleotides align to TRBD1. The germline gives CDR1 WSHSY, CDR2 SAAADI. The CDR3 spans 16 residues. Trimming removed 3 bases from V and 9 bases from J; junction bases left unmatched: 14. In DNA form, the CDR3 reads TGCGCCAGCAGTGATTCGGCGGCACAGGGGTTCAGGCCCCAGCATTTT. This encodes CASSDSAAQGFRPQHF.

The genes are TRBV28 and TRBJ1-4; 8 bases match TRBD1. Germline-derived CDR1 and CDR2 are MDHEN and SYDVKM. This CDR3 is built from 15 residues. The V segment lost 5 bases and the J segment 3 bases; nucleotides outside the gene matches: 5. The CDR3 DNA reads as TGTGCCAGCAGTCCTTGGACAGGGCCTAATGAAAAACTGTTTTTT. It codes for CASSPWTGPNEKLFF.

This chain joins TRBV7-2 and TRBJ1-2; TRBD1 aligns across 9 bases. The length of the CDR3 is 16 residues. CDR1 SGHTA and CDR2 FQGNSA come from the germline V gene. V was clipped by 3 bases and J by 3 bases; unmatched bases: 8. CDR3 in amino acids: CASSFWDRDRHYGYTF. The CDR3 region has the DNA TGTGCCAGCAGCTTTTGGGACAGGGATCGGCACTATGGCTACACCTTC. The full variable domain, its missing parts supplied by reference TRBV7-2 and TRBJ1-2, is GAGVSQSPSNKVTEKGKDVELRCDPISGHTALYWYRQSLGQGLEFLIYFQGNSAPDKSGLPSDRFSAERTGGSVSTLTIQRTQQEDSAVYLCASSFWDRDRHYGYTFGSGTRLTVV.

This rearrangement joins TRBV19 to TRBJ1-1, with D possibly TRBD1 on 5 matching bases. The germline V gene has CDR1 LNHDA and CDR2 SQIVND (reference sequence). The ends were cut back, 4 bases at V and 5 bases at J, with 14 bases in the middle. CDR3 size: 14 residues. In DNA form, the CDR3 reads TGTGCCAGTAGTAGGGGACTGCCGGGTACTGAAGCTTTCTTT. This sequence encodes CASSRGLPGTEAFF.

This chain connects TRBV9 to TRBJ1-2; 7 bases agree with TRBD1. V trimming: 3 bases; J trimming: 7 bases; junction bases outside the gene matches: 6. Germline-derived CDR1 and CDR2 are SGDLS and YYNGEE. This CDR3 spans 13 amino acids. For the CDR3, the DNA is TGTGCCAGCAGCGACACAGGGGCCGGTGGCTACACCTTC. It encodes CASSDTGAGGYTF.

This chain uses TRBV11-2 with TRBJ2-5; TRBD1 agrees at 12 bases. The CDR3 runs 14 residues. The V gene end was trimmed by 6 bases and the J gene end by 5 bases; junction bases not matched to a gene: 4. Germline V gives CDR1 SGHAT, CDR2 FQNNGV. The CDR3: CASRGTGGRETQYF. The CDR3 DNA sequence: TGTGCCAGCAGGGGGACAGGGGGCAGGGAGACCCAGTACTTC.

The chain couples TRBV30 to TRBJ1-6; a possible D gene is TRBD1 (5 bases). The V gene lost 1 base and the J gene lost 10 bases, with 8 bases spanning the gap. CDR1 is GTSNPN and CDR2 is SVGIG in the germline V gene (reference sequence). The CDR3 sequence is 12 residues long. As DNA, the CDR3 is TGTGCCTGGAGTGCAGGGAACTCACCCCTCCACTTT. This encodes CAWSAGNSPLHF.

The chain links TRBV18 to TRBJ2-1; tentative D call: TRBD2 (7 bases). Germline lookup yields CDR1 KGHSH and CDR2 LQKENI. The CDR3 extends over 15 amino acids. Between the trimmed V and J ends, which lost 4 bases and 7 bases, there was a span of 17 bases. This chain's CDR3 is CASSLTREGENEQFF. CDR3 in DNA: TGTGCCAGCTCACTCACTAGGGAGGGGGAGAATGAGCAGTTCTTC.

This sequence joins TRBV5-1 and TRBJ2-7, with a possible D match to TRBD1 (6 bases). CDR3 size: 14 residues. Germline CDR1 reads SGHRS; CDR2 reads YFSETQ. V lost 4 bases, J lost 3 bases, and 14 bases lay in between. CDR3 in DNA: TGCGCCAGCAGCCCAGGGGACGCCAGCTACGAGCAGTACTTC. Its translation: CASSPGDASYEQYF.

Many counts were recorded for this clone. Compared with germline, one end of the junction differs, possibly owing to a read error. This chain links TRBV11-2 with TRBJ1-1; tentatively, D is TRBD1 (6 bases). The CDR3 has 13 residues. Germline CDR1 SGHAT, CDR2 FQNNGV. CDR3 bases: TGTGCCAGCAGCTTTCGACAGGCCACTGAGGCTTTCTTT. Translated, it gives CASSFRQATEAFF.

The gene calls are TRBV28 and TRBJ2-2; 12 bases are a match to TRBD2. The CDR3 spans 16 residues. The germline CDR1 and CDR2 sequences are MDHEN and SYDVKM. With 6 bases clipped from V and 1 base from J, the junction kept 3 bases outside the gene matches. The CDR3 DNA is TGTGCCAGCAGAACTAGCGGGAGGAAGAACACCGGGGAGCTGTTTTTT. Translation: CASRTSGRKNTGELFF.